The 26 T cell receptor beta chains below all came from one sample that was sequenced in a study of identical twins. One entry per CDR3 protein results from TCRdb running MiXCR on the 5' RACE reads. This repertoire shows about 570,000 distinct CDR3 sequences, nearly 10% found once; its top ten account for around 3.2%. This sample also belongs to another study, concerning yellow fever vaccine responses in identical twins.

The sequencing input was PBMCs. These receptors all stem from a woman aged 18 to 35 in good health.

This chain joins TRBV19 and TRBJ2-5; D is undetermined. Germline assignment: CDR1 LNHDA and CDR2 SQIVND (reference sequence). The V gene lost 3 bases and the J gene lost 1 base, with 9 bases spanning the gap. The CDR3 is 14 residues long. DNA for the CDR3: TGTGCCAGTAGTATCGGTTCTTTCCAAGAGACCCAGTACTTC. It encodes CASSIGSFQETQYF.

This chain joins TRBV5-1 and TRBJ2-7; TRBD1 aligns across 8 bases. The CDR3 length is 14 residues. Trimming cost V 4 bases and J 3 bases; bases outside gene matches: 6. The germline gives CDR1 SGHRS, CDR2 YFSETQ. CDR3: CASSTAGQVYEQYF. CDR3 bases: TGCGCCAGCAGCACCGCGGGACAGGTCTACGAGCAGTACTTC.

The CDR3 sequence: CASSPDPGGKSYEQYF. CDR3 sequence (DNA): TGTGCCAGCAGCCCAGATCCGGGGGGAAAAAGCTACGAGCAGTACTTC. The V gene is TRBV7-6, the J gene TRBJ2-7, with 7 bases matching TRBD2. V lost 5 bases to trimming and J lost 3 bases; unmatched junction nucleotides: 13. The germline V gene encodes CDR1 SGHVS and CDR2 FNYEAQ. The CDR3 is made up of 16 amino acids.

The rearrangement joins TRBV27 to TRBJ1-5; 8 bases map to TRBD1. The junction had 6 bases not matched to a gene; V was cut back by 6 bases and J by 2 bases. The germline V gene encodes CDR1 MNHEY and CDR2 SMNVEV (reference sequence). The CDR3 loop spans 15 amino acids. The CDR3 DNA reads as TGTGCCAGCAGGGGGGACAGGCTCGGCAATCAGCCCCAGCATTTT. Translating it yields CASRGDRLGNQPQHF.

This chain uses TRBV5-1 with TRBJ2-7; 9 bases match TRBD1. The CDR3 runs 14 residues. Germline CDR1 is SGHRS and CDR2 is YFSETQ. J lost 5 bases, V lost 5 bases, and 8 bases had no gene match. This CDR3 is CASRSGTGIHEQYF. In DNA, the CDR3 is TGCGCCAGCAGAAGCGGGACAGGGATCCACGAGCAGTACTTC.

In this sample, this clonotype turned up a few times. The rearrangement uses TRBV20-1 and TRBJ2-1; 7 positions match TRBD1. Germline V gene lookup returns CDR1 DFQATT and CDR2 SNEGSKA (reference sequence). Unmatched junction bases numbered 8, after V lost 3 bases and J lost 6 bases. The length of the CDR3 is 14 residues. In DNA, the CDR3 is TGCAGTGCTAGTAGAAAGGGGGCAATCAATGAGCAGTTCTTC. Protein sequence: CSASRKGAINEQFF.

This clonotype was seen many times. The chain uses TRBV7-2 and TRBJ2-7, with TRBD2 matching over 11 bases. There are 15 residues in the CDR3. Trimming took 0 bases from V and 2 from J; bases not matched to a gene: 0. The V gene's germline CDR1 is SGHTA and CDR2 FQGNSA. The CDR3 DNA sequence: TGTGCCAGCAGCTTAGCTAGCGGGGGGGCCTACGAGCAGTACTTC. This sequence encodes CASSLASGGAYEQYF. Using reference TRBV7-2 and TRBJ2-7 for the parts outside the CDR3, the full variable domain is GAGVSQSPSNKVTEKGKDVELRCDPISGHTALYWYRQSLGQGLEFLIYFQGNSAPDKSGLPSDRFSAERTGGSVSTLTIQRTQQEDSAVYLCASSLASGGAYEQYFGPGTRLTVT.

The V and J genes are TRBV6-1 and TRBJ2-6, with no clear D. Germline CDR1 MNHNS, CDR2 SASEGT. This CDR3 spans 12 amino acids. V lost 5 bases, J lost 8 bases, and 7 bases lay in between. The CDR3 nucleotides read TGTGCCAGCAGTCAGGCGCCCAACGTCCTGACTTTC. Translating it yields CASSQAPNVLTF.

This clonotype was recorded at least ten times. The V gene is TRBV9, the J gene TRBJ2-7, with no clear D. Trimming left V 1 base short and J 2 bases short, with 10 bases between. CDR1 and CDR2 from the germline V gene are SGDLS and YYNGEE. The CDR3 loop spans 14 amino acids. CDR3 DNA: TGTGCCAGCAGCGTATCCGCGACGGCCTACGAGCAGTACTTC. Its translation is CASSVSATAYEQYF.

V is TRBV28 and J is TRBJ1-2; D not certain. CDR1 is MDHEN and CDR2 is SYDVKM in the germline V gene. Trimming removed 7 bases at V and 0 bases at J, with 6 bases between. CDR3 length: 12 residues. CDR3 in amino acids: CASKLSNYGYTF. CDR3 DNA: TGTGCCAGCAAACTATCTAACTATGGCTACACCTTC.

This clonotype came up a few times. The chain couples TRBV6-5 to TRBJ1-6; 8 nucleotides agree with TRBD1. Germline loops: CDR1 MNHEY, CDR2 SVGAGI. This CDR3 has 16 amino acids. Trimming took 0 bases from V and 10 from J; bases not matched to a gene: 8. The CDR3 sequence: CASSYSISQGASPLHF. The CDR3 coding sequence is TGTGCCAGCAGTTACTCGATTTCGCAGGGGGCCTCACCCCTCCACTTT.

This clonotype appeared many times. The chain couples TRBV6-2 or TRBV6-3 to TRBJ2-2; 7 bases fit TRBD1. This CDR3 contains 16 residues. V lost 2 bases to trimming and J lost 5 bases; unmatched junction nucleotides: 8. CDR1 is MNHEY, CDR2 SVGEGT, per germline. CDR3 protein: CASSYRDRVGTGELFF. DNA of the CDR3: TGTGCCAGCAGTTACCGCGACAGGGTTGGTACCGGGGAGCTGTTTTTT.

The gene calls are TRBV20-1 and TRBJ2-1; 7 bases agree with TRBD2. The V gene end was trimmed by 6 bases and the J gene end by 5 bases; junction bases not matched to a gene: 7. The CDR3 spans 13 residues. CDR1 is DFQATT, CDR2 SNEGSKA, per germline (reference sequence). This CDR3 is CSAPGTSDNEQFF. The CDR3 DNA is TGCAGTGCCCCCGGTACTAGCGACAATGAGCAGTTCTTC.

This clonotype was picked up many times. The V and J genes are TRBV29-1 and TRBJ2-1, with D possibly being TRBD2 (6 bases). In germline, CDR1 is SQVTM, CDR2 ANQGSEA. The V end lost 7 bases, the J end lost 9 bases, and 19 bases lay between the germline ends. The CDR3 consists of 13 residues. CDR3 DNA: TGCAGCGCCATTTCGACTAGTAGGAGTGAGCAGTTCTTC. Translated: CSAISTSRSEQFF.

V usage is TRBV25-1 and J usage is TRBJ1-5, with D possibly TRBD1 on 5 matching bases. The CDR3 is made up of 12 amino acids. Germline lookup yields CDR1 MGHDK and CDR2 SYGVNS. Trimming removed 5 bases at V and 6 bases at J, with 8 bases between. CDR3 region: CASSQGVQPQHF. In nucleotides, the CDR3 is TGTGCCAGCAGTCAGGGAGTTCAGCCCCAGCATTTT.

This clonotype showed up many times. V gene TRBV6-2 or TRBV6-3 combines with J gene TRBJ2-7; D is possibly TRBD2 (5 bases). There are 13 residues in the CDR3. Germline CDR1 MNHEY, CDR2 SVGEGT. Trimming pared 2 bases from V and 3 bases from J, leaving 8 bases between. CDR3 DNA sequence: TGTGCCAGCAGTTACGAGAGCGGCTACGAGCAGTACTTC. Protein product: CASSYESGYEQYF.

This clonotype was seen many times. Here the CDR3 reads CASGTSGFNEQFF. CDR3 coding DNA: TGTGCCAGCGGCACTAGCGGATTTAATGAGCAGTTCTTC. The gene calls are TRBV6-1 and TRBJ2-1; TRBD2 matches at 8 bases. The V gene end was trimmed by 8 bases and the J gene end by 7 bases; junction bases not matched to a gene: 7. The CDR3 covers 13 residues. Looked up from germline, CDR1 is MNHNS and CDR2 is SASEGT.

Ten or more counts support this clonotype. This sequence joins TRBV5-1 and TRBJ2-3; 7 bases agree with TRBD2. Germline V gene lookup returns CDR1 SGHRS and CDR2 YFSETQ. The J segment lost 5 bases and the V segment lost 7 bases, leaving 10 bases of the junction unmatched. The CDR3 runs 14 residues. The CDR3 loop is CASASGMVGDTQYF. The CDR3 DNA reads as TGCGCCAGCGCGAGCGGGATGGTCGGAGATACGCAGTATTTT.

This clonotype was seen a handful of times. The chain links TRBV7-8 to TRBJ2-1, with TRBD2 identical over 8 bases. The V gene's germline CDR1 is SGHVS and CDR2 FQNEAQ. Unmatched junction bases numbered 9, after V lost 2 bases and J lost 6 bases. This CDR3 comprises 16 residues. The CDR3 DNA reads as TGTGCCAGCAGCTTAAGGCCCCTAGCGGGTGTCAATGAGCAGTTCTTC. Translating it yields CASSLRPLAGVNEQFF.

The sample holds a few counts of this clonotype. CDR3 DNA: TGTGCCACCAGCAGAGAGCCAATCAGCAATCAGCCCCAGCATTTT. Translated, it gives CATSREPISNQPQHF. The chain uses TRBV15 and TRBJ1-5; D is unresolved. The V gene lost 0 bases and the J gene lost 1 base, with 7 bases spanning the gap. CDR3 length: 15 residues. In germline, CDR1 is LNHNV, CDR2 YYDKDF (reference sequence).

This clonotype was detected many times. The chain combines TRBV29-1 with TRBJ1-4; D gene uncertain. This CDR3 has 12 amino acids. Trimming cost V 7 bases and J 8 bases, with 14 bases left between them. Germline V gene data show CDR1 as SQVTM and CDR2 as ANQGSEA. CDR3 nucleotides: TGCAGCGCAACTCCCCCGGGGGAAAAACTGTTTTTT. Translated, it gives CSATPPGEKLFF.

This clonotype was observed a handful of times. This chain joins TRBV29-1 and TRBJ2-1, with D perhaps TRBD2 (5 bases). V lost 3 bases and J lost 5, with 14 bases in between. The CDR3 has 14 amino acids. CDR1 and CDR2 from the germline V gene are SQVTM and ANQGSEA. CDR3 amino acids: CSVDGVANDNEQFF. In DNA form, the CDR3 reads TGCAGCGTTGACGGAGTAGCGAATGACAATGAGCAGTTCTTC.

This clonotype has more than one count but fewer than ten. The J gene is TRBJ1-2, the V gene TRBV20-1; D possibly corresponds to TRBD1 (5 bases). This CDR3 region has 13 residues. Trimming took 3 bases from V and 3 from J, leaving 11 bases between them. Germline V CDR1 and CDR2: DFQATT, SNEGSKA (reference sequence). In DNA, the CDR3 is TGCAGTGCTAGGACGCCGGGGGACTATGGCTACACCTTC. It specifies CSARTPGDYGYTF.

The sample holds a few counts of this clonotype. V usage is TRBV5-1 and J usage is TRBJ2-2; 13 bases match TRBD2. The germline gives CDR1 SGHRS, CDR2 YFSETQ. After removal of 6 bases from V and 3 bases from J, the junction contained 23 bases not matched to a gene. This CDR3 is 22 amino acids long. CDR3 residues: CASNPTFKTFTSGRADTGELFF. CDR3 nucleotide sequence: TGCGCCAGCAATCCGACATTCAAGACCTTTACTAGCGGGAGGGCGGACACCGGGGAGCTGTTTTTT.

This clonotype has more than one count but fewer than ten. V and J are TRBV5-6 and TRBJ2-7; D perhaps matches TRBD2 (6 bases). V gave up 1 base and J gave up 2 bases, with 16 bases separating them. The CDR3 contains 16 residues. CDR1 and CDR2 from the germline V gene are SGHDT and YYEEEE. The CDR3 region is CASSLRVLARTYEQYF. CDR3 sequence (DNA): TGTGCCAGCAGCTTGAGGGTCCTAGCGAGGACCTACGAGCAGTACTTC. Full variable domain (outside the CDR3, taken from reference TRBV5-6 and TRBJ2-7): DAGVTQSPTHLIKTRGQQVTLRCSPKSGHDTVSWYQQALGQGPQFIFQYYEEEERQRGNFPDRFSGHQFPNYSSELNVNALLLGDSALYLCASSLRVLARTYEQYFGPGTRLTVT.

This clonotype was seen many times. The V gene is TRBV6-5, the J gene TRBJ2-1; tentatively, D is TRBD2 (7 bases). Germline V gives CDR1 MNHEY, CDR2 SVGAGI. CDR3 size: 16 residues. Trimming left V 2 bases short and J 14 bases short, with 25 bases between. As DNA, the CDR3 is TGTGCCAGCAGTTACCTTGGGGCGGGGGCTCAATCCTCAAAGTTCTTC. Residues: CASSYLGAGAQSSKFF.